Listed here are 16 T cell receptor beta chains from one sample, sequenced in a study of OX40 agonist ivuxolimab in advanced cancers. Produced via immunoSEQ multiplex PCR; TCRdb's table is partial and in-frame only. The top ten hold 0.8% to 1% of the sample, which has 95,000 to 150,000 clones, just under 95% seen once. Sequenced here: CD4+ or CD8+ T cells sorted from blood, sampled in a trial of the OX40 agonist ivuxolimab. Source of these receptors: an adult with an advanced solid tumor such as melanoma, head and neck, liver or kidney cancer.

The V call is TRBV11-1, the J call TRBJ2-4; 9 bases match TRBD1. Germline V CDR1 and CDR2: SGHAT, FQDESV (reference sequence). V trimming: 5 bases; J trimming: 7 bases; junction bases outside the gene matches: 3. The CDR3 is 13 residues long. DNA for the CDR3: TGTGCCAGCAGCACAGGGGGCTTGAACATTCAGTACTTC. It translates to CASSTGGLNIQYF.

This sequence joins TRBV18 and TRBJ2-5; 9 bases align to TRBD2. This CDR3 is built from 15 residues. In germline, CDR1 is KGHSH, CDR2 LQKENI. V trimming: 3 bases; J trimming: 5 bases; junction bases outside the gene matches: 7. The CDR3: CASSPLAGEGETQYF. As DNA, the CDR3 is TGTGCCAGCTCACCGTTAGCGGGAGAAGGGGAGACCCAGTACTTC.

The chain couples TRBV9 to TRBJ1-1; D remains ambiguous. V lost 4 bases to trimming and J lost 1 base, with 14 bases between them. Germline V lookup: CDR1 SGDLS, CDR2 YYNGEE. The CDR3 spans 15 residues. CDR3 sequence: CASSPRASGNTEAFF. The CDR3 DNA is TGTGCCAGCAGCCCTCGGGCCTCCGGGAACACTGAAGCTTTCTTT.

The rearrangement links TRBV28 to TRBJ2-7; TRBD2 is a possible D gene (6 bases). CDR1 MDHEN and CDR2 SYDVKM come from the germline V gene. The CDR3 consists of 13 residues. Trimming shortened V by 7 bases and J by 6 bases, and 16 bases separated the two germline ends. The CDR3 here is CASTNWRVPEQYF. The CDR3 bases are TGTGCCAGCACCAATTGGAGGGTCCCCGAGCAGTACTTC.

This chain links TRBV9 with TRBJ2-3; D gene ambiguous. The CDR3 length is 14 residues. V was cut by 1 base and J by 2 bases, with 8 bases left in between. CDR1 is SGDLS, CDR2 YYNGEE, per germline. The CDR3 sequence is CASSVSGNTDTQYF. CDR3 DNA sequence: TGTGCCAGCAGCGTATCCGGAAACACAGATACGCAGTATTTT.

CDR3 in DNA: TGTGCCAGCAACTTCGACAGGGGGTTCCAGCCCCAGCATTTT. Amino acid sequence: CASNFDRGFQPQHF. The chain carries TRBV5-8 and TRBJ1-5, with 9 bases aligning to TRBD1. CDR1 is SGHTS, CDR2 YDEGEE, per germline. Trimming cost V 6 bases and J 7 bases; bases outside gene matches: 8. The CDR3 is made up of 14 amino acids.

The CDR3 loop is CATRTGWDGELFF. CDR3 DNA sequence: TGTGCCACTCGGACAGGGTGGGACGGGGAGCTGTTTTTT. The V call is TRBV28, the J call TRBJ2-2; TRBD1 agrees at 8 bases. The CDR3 covers 13 residues. CDR1 MDHEN and CDR2 SYDVKM come from the germline V gene. Trimming removed 10 bases from V and 7 bases from J; junction bases left unmatched: 8.

CDR3 DNA: TGCGCCAGCACTAGACTAGCGGGAGAATGGAATGAGCAGTTCTTC. Translated, it gives CASTRLAGEWNEQFF. The chain recombines TRBV10-2 with TRBJ2-1; 12 bases are a match to TRBD2. CDR3 length: 15 residues. V dropped 7 bases and J dropped 7; count of bases not matched to a gene: 8. Germline CDR1 and CDR2: WSHSY and SAAADI.

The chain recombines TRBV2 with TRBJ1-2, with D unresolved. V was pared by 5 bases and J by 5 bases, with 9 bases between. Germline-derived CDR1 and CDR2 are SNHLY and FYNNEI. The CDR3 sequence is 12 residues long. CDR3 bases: TGTGCCAGCAGTCGAGACGGATATGGCTACACCTTC. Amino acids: CASSRDGYGYTF.

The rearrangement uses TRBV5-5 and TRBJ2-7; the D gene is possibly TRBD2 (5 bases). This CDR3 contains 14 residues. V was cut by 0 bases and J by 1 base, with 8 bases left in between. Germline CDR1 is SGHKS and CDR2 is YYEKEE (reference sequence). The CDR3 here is CASSLEEGSYEQYF. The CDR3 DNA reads TGTGCCAGCAGCTTGGAAGAGGGATCCTACGAGCAGTACTTC.

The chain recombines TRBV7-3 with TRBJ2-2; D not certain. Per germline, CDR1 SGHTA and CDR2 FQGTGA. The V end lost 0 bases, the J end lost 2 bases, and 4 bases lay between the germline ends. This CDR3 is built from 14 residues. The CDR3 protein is CASSLTTNTGELFF. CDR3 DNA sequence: TGTGCCAGCAGCTTAACTACAAACACCGGGGAGCTGTTTTTT.

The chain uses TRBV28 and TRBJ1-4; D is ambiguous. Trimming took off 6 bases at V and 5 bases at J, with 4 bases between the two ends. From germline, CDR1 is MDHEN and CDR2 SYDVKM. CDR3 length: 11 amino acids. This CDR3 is CASRDNEKLFF. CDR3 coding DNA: TGTGCCAGCAGGGACAATGAAAAACTGTTTTTT.

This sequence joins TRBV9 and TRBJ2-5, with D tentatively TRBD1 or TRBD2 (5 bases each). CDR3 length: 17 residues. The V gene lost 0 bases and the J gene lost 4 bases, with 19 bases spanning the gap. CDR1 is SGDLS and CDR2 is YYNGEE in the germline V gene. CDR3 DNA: TGTGCCAGCAGCGTAGATTCGGGACGCCAAGGGCGAGAGACCCAGTACTTC. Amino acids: CASSVDSGRQGRETQYF.

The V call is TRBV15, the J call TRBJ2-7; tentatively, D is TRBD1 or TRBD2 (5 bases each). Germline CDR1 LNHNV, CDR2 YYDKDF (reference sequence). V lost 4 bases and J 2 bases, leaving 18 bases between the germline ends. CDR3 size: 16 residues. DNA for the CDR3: TGTGCCACCAGCACCTCCGGGGCTCAAGGGCCCTACGAGCAGTACTTC. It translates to CATSTSGAQGPYEQYF.

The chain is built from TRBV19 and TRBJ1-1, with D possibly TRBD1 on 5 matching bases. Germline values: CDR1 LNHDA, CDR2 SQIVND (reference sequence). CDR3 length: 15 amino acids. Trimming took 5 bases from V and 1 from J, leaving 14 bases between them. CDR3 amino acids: CASSSITGTNTEAFF. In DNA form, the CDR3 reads TGTGCCAGTAGTTCCATAACCGGGACGAACACTGAAGCTTTCTTT.

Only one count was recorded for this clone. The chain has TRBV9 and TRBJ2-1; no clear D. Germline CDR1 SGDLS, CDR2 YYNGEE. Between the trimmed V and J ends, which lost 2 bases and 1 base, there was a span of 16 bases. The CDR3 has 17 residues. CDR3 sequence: CASSVSVTSSSYNEQFF. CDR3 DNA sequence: TGTGCCAGCAGCGTCTCAGTAACATCCAGTTCCTACAATGAGCAGTTCTTC.